This T cell receptor beta chain was profiled in a study of control samples from healthy donors and cancer patients. The data were produced by immunoSEQ multiplex PCR, yet TCRdb's version contains in-frame clones alone and is incomplete. The sample records 150,000 or so clones, roughly 93% being singletons. This CDR3 region has 13 residues. CDR1 is SEHNR, CDR2 FQNEAQ, per germline (reference sequence). The V end was cut by 0 bases, the J end by 7 bases, with 6 bases between. The genes are TRBV7-9 and TRBJ1-4, with D uncertain. The sequencing input was blood. The TCR originated in a young man in good health. The DNA for the CDR3 is TGTGCCAGCAGCTTAGCGCTGAGTGAAAAACTGTTTTTT. This gives the protein CASSLALSEKLFF.